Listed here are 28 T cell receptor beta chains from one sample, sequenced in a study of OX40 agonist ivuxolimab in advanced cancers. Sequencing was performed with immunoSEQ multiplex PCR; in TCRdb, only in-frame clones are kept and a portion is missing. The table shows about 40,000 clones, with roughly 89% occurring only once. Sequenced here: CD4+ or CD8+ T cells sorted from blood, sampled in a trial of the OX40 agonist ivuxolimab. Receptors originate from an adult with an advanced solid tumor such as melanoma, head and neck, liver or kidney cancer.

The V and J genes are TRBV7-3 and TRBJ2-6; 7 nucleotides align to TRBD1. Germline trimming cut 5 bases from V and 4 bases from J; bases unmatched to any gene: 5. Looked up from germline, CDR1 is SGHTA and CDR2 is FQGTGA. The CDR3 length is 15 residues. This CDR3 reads CASSLLGGGANVLTF. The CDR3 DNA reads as TGTGCCAGCAGCCTTCTAGGGGGCGGGGCCAACGTCCTGACTTTC.

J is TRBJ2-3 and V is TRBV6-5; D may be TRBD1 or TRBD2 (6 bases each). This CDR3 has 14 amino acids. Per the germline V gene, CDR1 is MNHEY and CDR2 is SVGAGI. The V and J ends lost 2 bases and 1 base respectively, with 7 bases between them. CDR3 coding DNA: TGTGCCAGCAGTTACGGGGGGCGCACAGATACGCAGTATTTT. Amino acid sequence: CASSYGGRTDTQYF.

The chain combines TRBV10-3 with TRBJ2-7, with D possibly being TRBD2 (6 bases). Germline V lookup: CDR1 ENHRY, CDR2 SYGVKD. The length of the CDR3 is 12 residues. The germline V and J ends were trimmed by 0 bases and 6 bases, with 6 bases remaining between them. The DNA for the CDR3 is TGTGCCATCAGTGAGTCGGGGGGCGAGCAGTACTTC. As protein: CAISESGGEQYF.

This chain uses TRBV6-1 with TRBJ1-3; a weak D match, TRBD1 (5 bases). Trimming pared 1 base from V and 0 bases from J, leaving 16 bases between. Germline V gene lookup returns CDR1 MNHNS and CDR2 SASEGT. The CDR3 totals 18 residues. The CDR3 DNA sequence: TGTGCCAGCAGTGAAGGTGGGACCAAAAGACGCTCTGGAAACACCATATATTTT. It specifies CASSEGGTKRRSGNTIYF.

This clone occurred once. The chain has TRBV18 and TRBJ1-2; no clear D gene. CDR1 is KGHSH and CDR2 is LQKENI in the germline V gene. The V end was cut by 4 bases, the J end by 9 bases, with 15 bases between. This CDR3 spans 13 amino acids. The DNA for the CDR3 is TGTGCCAGCTCACAAGACATGTTAGCTAGCTACACCTTC. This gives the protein CASSQDMLASYTF.

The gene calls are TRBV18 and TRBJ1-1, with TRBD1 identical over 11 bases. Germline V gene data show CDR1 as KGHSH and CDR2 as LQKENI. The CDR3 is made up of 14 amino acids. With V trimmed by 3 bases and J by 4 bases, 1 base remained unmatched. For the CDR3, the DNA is TGTGCCAGCTCACCCGGGACAGGGGGCACTGAAGCTTTCTTT. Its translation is CASSPGTGGTEAFF.

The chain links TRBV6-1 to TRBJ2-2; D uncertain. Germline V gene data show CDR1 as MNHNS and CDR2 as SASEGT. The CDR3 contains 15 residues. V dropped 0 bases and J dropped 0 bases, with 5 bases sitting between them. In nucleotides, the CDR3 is TGTGCCAGCAGTGAAGCCACCACGAACACCGGGGAGCTGTTTTTT. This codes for CASSEATTNTGELFF.

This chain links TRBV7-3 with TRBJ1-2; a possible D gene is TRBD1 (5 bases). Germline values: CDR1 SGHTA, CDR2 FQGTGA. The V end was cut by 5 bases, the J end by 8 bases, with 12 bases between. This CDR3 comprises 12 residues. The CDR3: CASSRDSGGYTF. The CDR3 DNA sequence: TGTGCCAGCAGCCGAGACAGCGGCGGCTACACCTTC.

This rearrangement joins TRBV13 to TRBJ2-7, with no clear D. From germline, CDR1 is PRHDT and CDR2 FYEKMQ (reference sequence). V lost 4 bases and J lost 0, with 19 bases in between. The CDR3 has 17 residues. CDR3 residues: CASSSLNWKGSSYEQYF. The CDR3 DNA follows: TGTGCCAGCAGCTCACTGAACTGGAAGGGCAGCTCCTACGAGCAGTACTTC.

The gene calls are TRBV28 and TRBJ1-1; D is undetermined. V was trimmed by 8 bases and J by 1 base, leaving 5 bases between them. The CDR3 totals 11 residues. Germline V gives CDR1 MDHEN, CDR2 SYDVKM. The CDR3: CASFGNTEAFF. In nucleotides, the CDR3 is TGTGCCAGCTTCGGGAACACTGAAGCTTTCTTT.

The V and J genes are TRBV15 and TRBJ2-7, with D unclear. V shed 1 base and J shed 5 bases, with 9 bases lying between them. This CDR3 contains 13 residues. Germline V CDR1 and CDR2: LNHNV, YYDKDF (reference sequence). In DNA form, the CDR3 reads TGTGCCACCAGCAGAGTTGAAGAGAACGAGCAGTACTTC. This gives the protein CATSRVEENEQYF.

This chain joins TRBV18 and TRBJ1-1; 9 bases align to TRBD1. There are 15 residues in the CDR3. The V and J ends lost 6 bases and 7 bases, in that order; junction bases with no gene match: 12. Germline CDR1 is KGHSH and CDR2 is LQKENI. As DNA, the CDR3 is TGTGCCAGCTCTCCAAACAGGGGGCTTGGTGGTGAAGCTTTCTTT. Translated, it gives CASSPNRGLGGEAFF.

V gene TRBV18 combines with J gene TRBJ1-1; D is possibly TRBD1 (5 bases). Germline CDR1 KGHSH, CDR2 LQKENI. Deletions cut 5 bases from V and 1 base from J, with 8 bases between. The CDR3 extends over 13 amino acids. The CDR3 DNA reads TGTGCCAGCTCAGTAGACAGGAACACTGAAGCTTTCTTT. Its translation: CASSVDRNTEAFF. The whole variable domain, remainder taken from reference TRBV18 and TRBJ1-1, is NAGVMQNPRHLVRRRGQEARLRCSPMKGHSHVYWYRQLPEEGLKFMVYLQKENIIDESGMPKERFSAEFPKEGPSILRIQQVVRGDSAAYFCASSVDRNTEAFFGQGTRLTVV.

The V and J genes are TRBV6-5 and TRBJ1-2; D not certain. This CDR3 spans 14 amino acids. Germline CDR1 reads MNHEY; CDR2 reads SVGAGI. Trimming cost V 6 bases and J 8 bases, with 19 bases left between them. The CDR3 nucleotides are TGTGCCAGCAGCAAACCAACAGCCCATGGAGGCTACACCTTC. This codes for CASSKPTAHGGYTF.

CDR3 DNA: TGCAGCGCCACAGGCTCCCAAGAGACCCAGTACTTC. It is translated as CSATGSQETQYF. The chain couples TRBV29-1 to TRBJ2-5; D is perhaps TRBD1 (5 bases). Trimming took off 7 bases at V and 1 base at J, with 10 bases between the two ends. The CDR3 extends over 12 amino acids. The germline gives CDR1 SQVTM, CDR2 ANQGSEA.

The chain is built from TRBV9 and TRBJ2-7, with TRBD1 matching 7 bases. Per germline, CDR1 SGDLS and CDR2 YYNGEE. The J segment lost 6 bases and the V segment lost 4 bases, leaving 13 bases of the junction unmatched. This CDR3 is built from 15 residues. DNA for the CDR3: TGTGCCAGCAGCCCAAGAGGGACAGAGGTTAGCGAGCAGTACTTC. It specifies CASSPRGTEVSEQYF.

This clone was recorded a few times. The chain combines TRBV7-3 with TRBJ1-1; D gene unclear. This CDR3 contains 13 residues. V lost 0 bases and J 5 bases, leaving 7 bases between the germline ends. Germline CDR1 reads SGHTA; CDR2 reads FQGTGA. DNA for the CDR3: TGTGCCAGCAGCTTAACAGGACCTACTGAAGCTTTCTTT. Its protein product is CASSLTGPTEAFF.

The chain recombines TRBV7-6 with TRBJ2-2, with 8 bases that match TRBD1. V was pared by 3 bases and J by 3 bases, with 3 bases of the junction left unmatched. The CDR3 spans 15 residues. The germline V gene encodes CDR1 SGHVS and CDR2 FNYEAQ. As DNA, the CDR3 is TGTGCCAGCAGCTTCGGACAGGGCCACACCGGGGAGCTGTTTTTT. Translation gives CASSFGQGHTGELFF.

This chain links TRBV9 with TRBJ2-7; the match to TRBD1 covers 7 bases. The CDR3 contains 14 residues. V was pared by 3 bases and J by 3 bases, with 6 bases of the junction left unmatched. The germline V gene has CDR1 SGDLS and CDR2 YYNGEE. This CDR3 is CASSANRGSYEQYF. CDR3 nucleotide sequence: TGTGCCAGCAGCGCTAACAGGGGAAGCTACGAGCAGTACTTC.

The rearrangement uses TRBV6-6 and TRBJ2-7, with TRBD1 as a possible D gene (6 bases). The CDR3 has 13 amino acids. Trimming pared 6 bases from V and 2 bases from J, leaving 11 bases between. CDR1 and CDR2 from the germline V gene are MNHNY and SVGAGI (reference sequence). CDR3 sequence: CASRYTGTYEQYF. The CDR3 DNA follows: TGTGCCAGCAGGTACACAGGGACCTACGAGCAGTACTTC.

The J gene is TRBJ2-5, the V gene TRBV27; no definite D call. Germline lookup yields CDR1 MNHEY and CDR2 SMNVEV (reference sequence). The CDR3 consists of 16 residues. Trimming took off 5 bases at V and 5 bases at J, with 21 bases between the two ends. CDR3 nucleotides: TGTGCCAGCAGTCGATCGGTGGCTAGTTGGTCGGAGACCCAGTACTTC. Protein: CASSRSVASWSETQYF.

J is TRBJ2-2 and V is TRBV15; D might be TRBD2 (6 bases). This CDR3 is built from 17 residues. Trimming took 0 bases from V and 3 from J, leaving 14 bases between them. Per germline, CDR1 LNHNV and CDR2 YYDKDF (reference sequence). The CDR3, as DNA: TGTGCCACCAGCAGAGATCGGTGGGGGGACGACACCGGGGAGCTGTTTTTT. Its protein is CATSRDRWGDDTGELFF.

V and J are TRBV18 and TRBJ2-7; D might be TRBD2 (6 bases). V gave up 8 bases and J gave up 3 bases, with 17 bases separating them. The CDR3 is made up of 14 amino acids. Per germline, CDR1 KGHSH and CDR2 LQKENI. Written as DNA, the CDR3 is TGTGCCAGCACCCTCGCCGGGGGAGTCTACGAGCAGTACTTC. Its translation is CASTLAGGVYEQYF.

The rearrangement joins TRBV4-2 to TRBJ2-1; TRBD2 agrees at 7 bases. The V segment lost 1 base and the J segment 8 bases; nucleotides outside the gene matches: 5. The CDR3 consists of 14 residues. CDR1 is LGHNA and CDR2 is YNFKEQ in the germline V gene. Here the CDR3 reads CASSQGASGDEQFF. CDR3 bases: TGTGCCAGCAGCCAAGGGGCTAGCGGCGATGAGCAGTTCTTC.

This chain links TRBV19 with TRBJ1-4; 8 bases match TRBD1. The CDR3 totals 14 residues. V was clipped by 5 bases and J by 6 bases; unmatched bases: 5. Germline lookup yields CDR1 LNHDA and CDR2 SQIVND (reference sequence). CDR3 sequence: CASSGQGSYEKLFF. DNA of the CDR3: TGTGCCAGTAGTGGACAGGGTAGCTATGAAAAACTGTTTTTT.

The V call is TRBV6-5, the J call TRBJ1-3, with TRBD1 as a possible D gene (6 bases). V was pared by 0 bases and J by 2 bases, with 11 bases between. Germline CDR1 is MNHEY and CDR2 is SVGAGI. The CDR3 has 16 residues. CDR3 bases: TGTGCCAGCAGTTACTCGTTACAGGGAACTGGAAACACCATATATTTT. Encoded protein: CASSYSLQGTGNTIYF.

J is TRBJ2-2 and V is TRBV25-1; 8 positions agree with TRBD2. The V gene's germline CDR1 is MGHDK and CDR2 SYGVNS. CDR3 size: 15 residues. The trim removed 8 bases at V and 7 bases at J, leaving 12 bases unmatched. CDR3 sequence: CASGGSNGGGGELFF. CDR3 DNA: TGTGCCAGCGGTGGCTCGAACGGGGGGGGCGGGGAGCTGTTTTTT.

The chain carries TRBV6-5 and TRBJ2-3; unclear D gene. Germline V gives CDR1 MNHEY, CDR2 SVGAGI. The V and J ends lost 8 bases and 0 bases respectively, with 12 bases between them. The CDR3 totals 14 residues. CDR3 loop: CASGRSISTDTQYF. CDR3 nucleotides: TGTGCCAGCGGGCGGAGCATTAGCACAGATACGCAGTATTTT.